Following are 21 T cell receptor beta chains from one sample sequenced in a study of cytomegalovirus exposure and HLA in healthy donors. Both 60 Vbeta primers and 13 Jbeta primers went into the PCR. TCRdb's copy holds only in-frame clones and misses some; the assay was immunoSEQ multiplex PCR. The sample lists 90,000 to 110,000 clones; over 80% were seen once. Sample: PBMCs. The receptors originated from a man aged 18 to 30 in good health and CMV-seronegative.

The chain uses TRBV6-6 and TRBJ1-1; 8 nucleotides agree with TRBD1. This CDR3 region has 14 residues. Per the germline V gene, CDR1 is MNHNY and CDR2 is SVGAGI (reference sequence). V lost 5 bases and J lost 4; bases outside the gene matches: 6. The CDR3, as DNA: TGTGCCAGCAGTGAGGCCGGGACAGGCACTGAAGCTTTCTTT. This translates into CASSEAGTGTEAFF.

The chain joins TRBV13 to TRBJ2-1, with 8 positions matching TRBD1. The trim removed 4 bases at V and 0 bases at J, leaving 5 bases unmatched. Germline V gives CDR1 PRHDT, CDR2 FYEKMQ (reference sequence). The CDR3 has 16 residues. This chain's CDR3 is CASSYMDRASYNEQFF. The CDR3 coding sequence is TGTGCCAGCAGCTACATGGACAGGGCCTCCTACAATGAGCAGTTCTTC.

This sequence joins TRBV11-2 and TRBJ2-5; 9 positions match TRBD1. This CDR3 has 16 amino acids. V dropped 1 base and J dropped 6; count of bases not matched to a gene: 9. Per germline, CDR1 SGHAT and CDR2 FQNNGV. The DNA for the CDR3 is TGTGCCAGCAGCTTAGCGGGACAGGGCGTATCAAAGACCCAGTACTTC. Residues: CASSLAGQGVSKTQYF.

The chain combines TRBV6-1 with TRBJ2-6, with D perhaps TRBD2 (6 bases). CDR1 MNHNS and CDR2 SASEGT come from the germline V gene. The V gene lost 6 bases and the J gene lost 1 base, with 10 bases spanning the gap. The CDR3 runs to 15 residues. The CDR3 sequence is CASSLGGSGANVLTF. The DNA of the CDR3 is TGTGCCAGCAGCCTCGGGGGATCTGGGGCCAACGTCCTGACTTTC.

In this sample, this clone turned up a few times. The chain combines TRBV7-8 with TRBJ1-5, with 8 bases matching TRBD1. The CDR3 is made up of 17 amino acids. The J segment lost 6 bases and the V segment lost 4 bases, leaving 14 bases of the junction unmatched. CDR1 and CDR2 (germline): SGHVS, FQNEAQ. In DNA, the CDR3 is TGTGCCAGCAGCTCGAGTCCCGGGACAGGTTTGGGTCAGCCCCAGCATTTT. Amino acids: CASSSSPGTGLGQPQHF. Full variable domain (rest looked up from reference TRBV7-8 and TRBJ1-5): GAGVSQSPRYKVAKRGQDVALRCDPISGHVSLFWYQQALGQGPEFLTYFQNEAQLDKSGLPSDRFFAERPEGSVSTLKIQRTQQEDSAVYLCASSSSPGTGLGQPQHFGDGTRLSIL.

The rearrangement joins TRBV27 to TRBJ1-5; 7 bases fit TRBD1. V was pared by 10 bases and J by 4 bases, with 10 bases of the junction left unmatched. Germline V gene data show CDR1 as MNHEY and CDR2 as SMNVEV (reference sequence). The CDR3 is 14 residues long. CDR3 loop: CATKGASGNQPQHF. The CDR3 DNA reads TGTGCCACCAAGGGGGCGAGCGGTAATCAGCCCCAGCATTTT.

The rearrangement joins TRBV10-1 to TRBJ2-1; a weak D match, TRBD2 (6 bases). The V gene lost 0 bases and the J gene lost 0 bases, with 9 bases spanning the gap. The length of the CDR3 is 16 residues. CDR1 and CDR2 (germline): WNHNN, SYGVQD (reference sequence). CDR3 amino acids: CASSESPAGSYNEQFF. DNA of the CDR3: TGCGCCAGCAGTGAGTCCCCAGCGGGCTCCTACAATGAGCAGTTCTTC.

The V gene is TRBV10-2, the J gene TRBJ1-5, with D perhaps matching TRBD1 (5 bases). This CDR3 contains 15 residues. Trimming left V 8 bases short and J 0 bases short, with 14 bases between. Germline lookup yields CDR1 WSHSY and CDR2 SAAADI. The CDR3 protein is CASARQFNSNQPQHF. CDR3 sequence (DNA): TGCGCCAGCGCGCGACAGTTTAATAGCAATCAGCCCCAGCATTTT.

The chain joins TRBV6-5 to TRBJ2-5, with D perhaps matching TRBD2 (6 bases). The CDR3 contains 15 residues. Germline-derived CDR1 and CDR2 are MNHEY and SVGAGI. Between the trimmed V and J ends, which lost 1 base and 1 base, there was a span of 10 bases. The CDR3 nucleotides read TGTGCCAGCAGTTACTTTGGGACTGGCCAAGAGACCCAGTACTTC. It specifies CASSYFGTGQETQYF.

The V call is TRBV6-5, the J call TRBJ1-2, with 7 bases that match TRBD1. V lost 5 bases, J lost 4 bases, and 7 bases stayed unmatched. Germline V lookup: CDR1 MNHEY, CDR2 SVGAGI. The CDR3 is 14 amino acids. The CDR3: CASSGPQGIYGYTF. The CDR3 nucleotides are TGTGCCAGCAGTGGCCCACAGGGGATCTATGGCTACACCTTC.

The chain has TRBV27 and TRBJ1-1, with a possible D match to TRBD1 (6 bases). The V gene lost 2 bases and the J gene lost 1 base, with 11 bases spanning the gap. This CDR3 region has 15 residues. The germline CDR1 and CDR2 sequences are MNHEY and SMNVEV (reference sequence). DNA of the CDR3: TGTGCCAGCAGTTTAAGTACAGGGCCGAACACTGAAGCTTTCTTT. Protein sequence: CASSLSTGPNTEAFF.

This chain links TRBV6-1 with TRBJ2-1; D ambiguous. Trimming cost V 3 bases and J 5 bases, with 14 bases left between them. This CDR3 has 15 amino acids. The germline CDR1 and CDR2 sequences are MNHNS and SASEGT. Written as DNA, the CDR3 is TGTGCCAGCAGTGACAGGTACTCCTTGGACAATGAGCAGTTCTTC. Its protein product is CASSDRYSLDNEQFF.

This clone was detected only once. The CDR3 region is CASSRDRVGYGYTF. The CDR3 DNA reads as TGTGCCAGCAGCAGGGACAGGGTTGGCTATGGCTACACCTTC. The chain employs TRBV11-2 and TRBJ1-2; 9 bases fit TRBD1. CDR1 and CDR2 (germline): SGHAT, FQNNGV. The CDR3 contains 14 residues. Trimming removed 5 bases from V and 4 bases from J; junction bases left unmatched: 5. Full variable domain (remainder filled in from reference TRBV11-2 and TRBJ1-2): EAGVAQSPRYKIIEKRQSVAFWCNPISGHATLYWYQQILGQGPKLLIQFQNNGVVDDSQLPKDRFSAERLKGVDSTLKIQPAKLEDSAVYLCASSRDRVGYGYTFGSGTRLTVV.

V usage is TRBV5-1 and J usage is TRBJ2-4, with D possibly matching TRBD2 (5 bases). Germline CDR1 reads SGHRS; CDR2 reads YFSETQ. The CDR3 is 15 amino acids. With 0 bases removed from V and 6 bases from J, the gap between germline ends came to 13 bases. This CDR3 reads CASSLAIYEGNIQYF. For the CDR3, the DNA is TGCGCCAGCAGCTTGGCCATTTACGAGGGAAACATTCAGTACTTC.

The rearrangement links TRBV28 to TRBJ1-5, with 7 bases lining up with TRBD1. Germline V lookup: CDR1 MDHEN, CDR2 SYDVKM. V lost 3 bases, J lost 6 bases, and 8 bases stayed unmatched. The CDR3 consists of 15 residues. In DNA, the CDR3 is TGTGCCAGCAGTTTCGGAGGGGGCGCCGGTCAGCCCCAGCATTTT. Encoded protein: CASSFGGGAGQPQHF.

This clone was detected only a few times. The CDR3 DNA reads as TGTGCCAGCAGCTTAGGAGGGACTTACTACGAGCAGTACTTC. Its translation: CASSLGGTYYEQYF. V is TRBV5-4 and J is TRBJ2-7; possible D gene TRBD2, 6 bases. This CDR3 has 14 residues. V lost 2 bases and J 3 bases, leaving 12 bases between the germline ends. Germline V gene data show CDR1 as SGHNT and CDR2 as YYREEE (reference sequence).

The genes are TRBV7-9 and TRBJ2-7; no reliable D call. V gave up 2 bases and J gave up 0 bases, with 8 bases separating them. CDR3 size: 14 residues. Germline-derived CDR1 and CDR2 are SEHNR and FQNEAQ (reference sequence). The CDR3 DNA reads TGTGCCAGCAGCTTATCGTCCGTCTCCTACGAGCAGTACTTC. Translation: CASSLSSVSYEQYF.

This chain connects TRBV27 to TRBJ2-2; D is undetermined. Germline V lookup: CDR1 MNHEY, CDR2 SMNVEV (reference sequence). Trimming cost V 1 base and J 0 bases, with 9 bases left between them. The CDR3 sequence is 16 residues long. CDR3 loop: CASSLYRNANTGELFF. In DNA, the CDR3 is TGTGCCAGCAGTTTATATAGAAACGCGAACACCGGGGAGCTGTTTTTT.

The chain is built from TRBV19 and TRBJ1-1, with 10 bases that match TRBD1. Germline loops: CDR1 LNHDA, CDR2 SQIVND (reference sequence). CDR3 length equals 15 residues. Trimming removed 2 bases from V and 4 bases from J; junction bases left unmatched: 4. DNA for the CDR3: TGTGCCAGTAGTATAATCGACAGGGGGCTCACTGAAGCTTTCTTT. Its protein is CASSIIDRGLTEAFF. The full variable domain, completed using reference TRBV19 and TRBJ1-1, is DGGITQSPKYLFRKEGQNVTLSCEQNLNHDAMYWYRQDPGQGLRLIYYSQIVNDFQKGDIAEGYSVSREKKESFPLTVTSAQKNPTAFYLCASSIIDRGLTEAFFGQGTRLTVV.

The chain carries TRBV5-5 and TRBJ1-2, with D unclear. CDR3 length equals 13 residues. With 0 bases removed from V and 8 bases from J, the gap between germline ends came to 11 bases. CDR1 and CDR2 (germline): SGHKS, YYEKEE (reference sequence). CDR3 sequence reads: CASSLGPEAGYTF. The CDR3 DNA reads as TGTGCCAGCAGCTTGGGACCGGAGGCGGGCTACACCTTC.

This clone was counted between two and nine times. The chain joins TRBV4-3 to TRBJ1-4; a weak D match, TRBD1 (6 bases). The CDR3 sequence is 14 residues long. Trimming took 4 bases from V and 4 from J, leaving 10 bases between them. Germline CDR1 and CDR2: LGHNA and YSLEER. CDR3 coding DNA: TGCGCCAGCAGCCGGACAGTGGATAATGAAAAACTGTTTTTT. The encoded protein is CASSRTVDNEKLFF.